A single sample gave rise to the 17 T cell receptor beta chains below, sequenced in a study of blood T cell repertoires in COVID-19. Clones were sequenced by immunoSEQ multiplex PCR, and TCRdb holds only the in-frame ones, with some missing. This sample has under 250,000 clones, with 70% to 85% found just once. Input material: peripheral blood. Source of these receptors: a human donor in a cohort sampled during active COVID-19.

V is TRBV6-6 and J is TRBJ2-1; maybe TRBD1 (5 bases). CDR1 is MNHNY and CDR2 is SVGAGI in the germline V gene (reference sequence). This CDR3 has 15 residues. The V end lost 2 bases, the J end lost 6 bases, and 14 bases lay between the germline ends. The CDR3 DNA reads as TGTGCCAGCAGTTACAGGGGTATTACAACCAATGAGCAGTTCTTC. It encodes CASSYRGITTNEQFF.

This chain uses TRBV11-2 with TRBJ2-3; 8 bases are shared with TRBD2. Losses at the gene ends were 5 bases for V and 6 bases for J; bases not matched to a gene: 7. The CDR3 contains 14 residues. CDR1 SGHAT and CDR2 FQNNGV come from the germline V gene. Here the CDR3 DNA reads TGTGCCAGCAGCCGGGGGGGTTTGCGCGATACGCAGTATTTT. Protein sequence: CASSRGGLRDTQYF.

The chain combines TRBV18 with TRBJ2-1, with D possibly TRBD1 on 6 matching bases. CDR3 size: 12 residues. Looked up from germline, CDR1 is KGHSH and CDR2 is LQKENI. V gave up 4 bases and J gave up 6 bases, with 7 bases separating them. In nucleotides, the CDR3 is TGTGCCAGCTCACGGGGGCTCAATGAGCAGTTCTTC. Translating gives CASSRGLNEQFF.

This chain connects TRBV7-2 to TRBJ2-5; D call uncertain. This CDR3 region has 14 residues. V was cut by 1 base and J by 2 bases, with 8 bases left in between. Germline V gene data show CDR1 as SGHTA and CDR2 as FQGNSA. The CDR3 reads CASSLVLVQETQYF. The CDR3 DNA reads TGTGCCAGCAGCTTAGTTCTAGTTCAAGAGACCCAGTACTTC.

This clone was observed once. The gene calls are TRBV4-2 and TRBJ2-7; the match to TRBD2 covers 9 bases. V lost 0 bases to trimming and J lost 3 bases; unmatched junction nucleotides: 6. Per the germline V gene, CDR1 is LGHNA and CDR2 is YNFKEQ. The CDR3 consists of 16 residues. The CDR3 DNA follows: TGTGCCAGCAGCCAAGATCTGCGAGCGGGAGGCTACGAGCAGTACTTC. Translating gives CASSQDLRAGGYEQYF.

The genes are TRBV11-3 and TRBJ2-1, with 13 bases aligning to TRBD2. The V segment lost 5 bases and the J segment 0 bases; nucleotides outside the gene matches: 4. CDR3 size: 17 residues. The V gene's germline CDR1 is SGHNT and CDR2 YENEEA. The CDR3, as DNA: TGTGCCAGCAGCAGGGGACTAGCGGGGAGCTCCTACAATGAGCAGTTCTTC. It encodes CASSRGLAGSSYNEQFF.

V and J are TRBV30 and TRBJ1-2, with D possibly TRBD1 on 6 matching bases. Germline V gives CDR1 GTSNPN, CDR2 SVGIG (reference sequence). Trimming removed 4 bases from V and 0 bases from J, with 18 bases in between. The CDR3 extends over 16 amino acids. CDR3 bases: TGTGCCTGGACATGGGGCCGGGACATATCTAACTATGGCTACACCTTC. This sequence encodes CAWTWGRDISNYGYTF.

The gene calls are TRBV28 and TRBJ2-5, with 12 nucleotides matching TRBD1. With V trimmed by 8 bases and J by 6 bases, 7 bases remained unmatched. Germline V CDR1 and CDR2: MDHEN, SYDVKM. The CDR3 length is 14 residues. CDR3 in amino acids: CASSLGTGGKTQYF. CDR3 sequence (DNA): TGTGCCAGCTCATTGGGGACAGGGGGCAAGACCCAGTACTTC.

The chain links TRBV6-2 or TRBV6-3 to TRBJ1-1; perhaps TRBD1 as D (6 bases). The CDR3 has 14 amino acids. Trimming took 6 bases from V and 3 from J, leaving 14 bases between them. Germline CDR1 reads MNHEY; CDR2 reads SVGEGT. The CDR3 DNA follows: TGTGCCAGCAGCCACGGACAGTCTTACACTGAAGCTTTCTTT. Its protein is CASSHGQSYTEAFF.

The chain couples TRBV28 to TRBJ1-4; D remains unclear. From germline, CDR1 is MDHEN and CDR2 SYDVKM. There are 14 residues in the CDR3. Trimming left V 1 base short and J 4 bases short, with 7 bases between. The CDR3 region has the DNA TGTGCCAGCAGTTTATTACAGAATAATGAAAAACTGTTTTTT. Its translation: CASSLLQNNEKLFF. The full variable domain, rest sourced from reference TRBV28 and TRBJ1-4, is DVKVTQSSRYLVKRTGEKVFLECVQDMDHENMFWYRQDPGLGLRLIYFSYDVKMKEKGDIPEGYSVSREKKERFSLILESASTNQTSMYLCASSLLQNNEKLFFGSGTQLSVL.

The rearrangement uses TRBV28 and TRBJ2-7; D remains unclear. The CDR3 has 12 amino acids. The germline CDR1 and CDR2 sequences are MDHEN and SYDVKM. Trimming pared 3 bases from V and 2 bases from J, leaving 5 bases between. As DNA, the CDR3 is TGTGCCAGCAGTTTTAATCCCTACGAGCAGTACTTC. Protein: CASSFNPYEQYF.

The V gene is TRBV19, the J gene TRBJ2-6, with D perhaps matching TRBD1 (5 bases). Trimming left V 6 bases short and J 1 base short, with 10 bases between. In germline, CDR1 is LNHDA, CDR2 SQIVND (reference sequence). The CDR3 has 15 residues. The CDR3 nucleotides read TGTGCCAGTAGGGGGCACCAATCTGGGGCCAACGTCCTGACTTTC. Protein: CASRGHQSGANVLTF.

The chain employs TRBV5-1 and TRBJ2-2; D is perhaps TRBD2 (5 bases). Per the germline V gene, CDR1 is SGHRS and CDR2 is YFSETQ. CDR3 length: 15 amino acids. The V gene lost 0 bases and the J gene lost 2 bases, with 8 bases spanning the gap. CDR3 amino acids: CASSLVLANTGELFF. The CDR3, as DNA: TGCGCCAGCAGCTTGGTGCTAGCCAACACCGGGGAGCTGTTTTTT.

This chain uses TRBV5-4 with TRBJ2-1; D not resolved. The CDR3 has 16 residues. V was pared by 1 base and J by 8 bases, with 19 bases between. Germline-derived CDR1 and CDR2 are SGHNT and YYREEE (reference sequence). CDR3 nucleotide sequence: TGTGCCAGCAGCTTGTTACAAGTAGGCGGAGCAGATGAGCAGTTCTTC. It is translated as CASSLLQVGGADEQFF.

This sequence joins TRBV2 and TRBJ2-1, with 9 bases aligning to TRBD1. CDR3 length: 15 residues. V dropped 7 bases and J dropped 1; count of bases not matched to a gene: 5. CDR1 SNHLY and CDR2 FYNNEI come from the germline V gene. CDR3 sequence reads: CASKGGTGSYNEQFF. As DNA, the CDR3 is TGTGCCAGCAAAGGGGGGACAGGGTCCTACAATGAGCAGTTCTTC.

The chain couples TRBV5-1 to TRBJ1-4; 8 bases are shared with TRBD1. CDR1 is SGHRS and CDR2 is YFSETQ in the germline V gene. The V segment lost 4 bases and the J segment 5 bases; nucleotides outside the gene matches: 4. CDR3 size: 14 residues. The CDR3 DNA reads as TGCGCCAGCAGCCCTGGACAGGGAAATGAAAAACTGTTTTTT. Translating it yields CASSPGQGNEKLFF.

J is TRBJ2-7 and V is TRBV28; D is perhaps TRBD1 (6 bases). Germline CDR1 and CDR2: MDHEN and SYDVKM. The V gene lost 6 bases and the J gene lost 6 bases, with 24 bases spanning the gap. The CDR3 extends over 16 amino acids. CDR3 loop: CASRLTGTRTQGEQYF. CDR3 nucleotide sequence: TGTGCCAGCAGGCTAACCGGGACACGGACCCAAGGCGAGCAGTACTTC.